The source of this TCR beta chain is a study of molecular identifiers for immune sequencing clone quantification. Study results and limitations: In naive cells, under 1% of molecules belonged to clones above 20 RNA copies, against over 97% in effector cells.

TCRdb fed the PCR reads into MiXCR, producing one record per CDR3 protein. The data contain 50,000 to 75,000 distinct CDR3 sequences, under 20% of them singletons. This clonotype was seen at least ten times. No antigen is known for it. Libraries used roughly 20,000 to 1,100,000 sorted naive CD8 T cells and 10%, 30% or 50% RNA input. From germline, CDR1 is ENHRY and CDR2 SYGVKD. With 2 bases removed from V and 5 bases from J, the gap between germline ends came to 7 bases. This CDR3 is 13 amino acids long. The chain carries TRBV10-3 and TRBJ2-1; D is unclear. Sequencing was carried out using naive CD8+ T cells from blood, with Jurkat cell RNA spiked in. Documented subset: FACS-sorted CD8+CD4-CCR7+CD45RA+ naive T cells. This clonotype was sampled from a human donor in good health. Some libraries in this study had Jurkat cell RNA spiked in. CDR3 loop: CAISEGVNNEQFF. In DNA, the CDR3 is TGTGCCATCAGTGAGGGGGTTAACAATGAGCAGTTCTTC.